What follows are 7 T cell receptor beta chains derived from one specimen sequenced in a study of T cells after yellow fever vaccination. MiXCR was run by TCRdb on the 5' RACE reads, yielding one entry per CDR3 protein. Here the sample spans 350,000 or so distinct CDR3 sequences, approximately 8% being singletons. The sample here was PBMCs, taken approximately 40 days after the first yellow fever vaccination. The receptors were gathered from a man between 18 and 35 years old who received the YFV17D yellow fever vaccine.

CDR3 sequence: CASSPDRVANIQYF. In nucleotides, the CDR3 is TGTGCCAGCAGTCCAGACAGGGTGGCGAACATTCAGTACTTC. V and J are TRBV12-3 or TRBV12-4 and TRBJ2-4, with 7 bases matching TRBD1. The CDR3 length is 14 residues. V lost 5 bases to trimming and J lost 7 bases; unmatched junction nucleotides: 8.

This clonotype occurred a few times. V gene TRBV18 combines with J gene TRBJ1-2; D ambiguous. Germline V CDR1 and CDR2: KGHSH, LQKENI. Deletions cut 3 bases from V and 0 bases from J, with 17 bases between. The CDR3 is made up of 17 amino acids. Here the CDR3 DNA reads TGTGCCAGCTCACCCCTACCCAGAGTGGATACTAACTATGGCTACACCTTC. This translates into CASSPLPRVDTNYGYTF.

This sequence joins TRBV7-9 and TRBJ2-3; D uncertain. V was trimmed by 3 bases and J by 1 base, leaving 8 bases between them. CDR1 is SEHNR and CDR2 is FQNEAQ in the germline V gene (reference sequence). The CDR3 covers 14 residues. CDR3 DNA: TGTGCCAGCAGCTTTTTCGCCGGCACAGATACGCAGTATTTT. Amino acids: CASSFFAGTDTQYF.

This clonotype was detected many times. The gene calls are TRBV19 and TRBJ2-1; D ambiguous. Germline CDR1 LNHDA, CDR2 SQIVND (reference sequence). The V and J ends lost 7 bases and 7 bases respectively, with 17 bases between them. This CDR3 region has 14 residues. This chain's CDR3 is CASMERKGWNEQFF. The CDR3 DNA reads TGTGCCAGTATGGAGAGGAAGGGATGGAATGAGCAGTTCTTC.

This sequence joins TRBV5-1 and TRBJ2-3; 8 bases fit TRBD1. The CDR3 spans 14 residues. The V segment lost 4 bases and the J segment 4 bases; nucleotides outside the gene matches: 5. Germline lookup yields CDR1 SGHRS and CDR2 YFSETQ. The CDR3 reads CASSTQGAADTQYF. The CDR3, as DNA: TGCGCCAGCAGCACGCAGGGGGCGGCAGATACGCAGTATTTT.

There are a few counts of this clonotype. The J gene is TRBJ1-2, the V gene TRBV28; possible D gene TRBD1, 6 bases. V dropped 10 bases and J dropped 2 bases, with 14 bases sitting between them. Germline CDR1 reads MDHEN; CDR2 reads SYDVKM. This CDR3 has 13 residues. CDR3 DNA: TGTGCCACATGGGACACTACCAACTATGGCTACACCTTC. This translates into CATWDTTNYGYTF.

In regard to this clonotype: At one boundary the junction diverges from the germline segment, which might be a read error. In DNA, the CDR3 is TGCAGTGCCAGAGGGGAGAGTTTTCCCTACGAGCAGCACTTC. Encoded protein: CSARGESFPYEQHF. The V gene is TRBV20-1, the J gene TRBJ2-7; D is perhaps TRBD1 or TRBD2 (5 bases each). This CDR3 spans 14 amino acids. CDR1 and CDR2 (germline): DFQATT, SNEGSKA (reference sequence).